The 22 T cell receptor beta chains in this list originate from one sample, sequenced in a study of blood T cell repertoires in COVID-19. Produced via immunoSEQ multiplex PCR; TCRdb's table is partial and in-frame only. Among about 200,000 clones listed, roughly three quarters were seen once. The specimen sequenced was peripheral blood. Receptors were obtained from a woman between 40 and 55 years old with COVID-19, enrolled during active disease.

The chain joins TRBV15 to TRBJ2-2; D might be TRBD1 (5 bases). CDR1 is LNHNV, CDR2 YYDKDF, per germline (reference sequence). This CDR3 is built from 15 residues. V dropped 0 bases and J dropped 1 base, with 6 bases sitting between them. Here the CDR3 reads CATSRDQGNTGELFF. In DNA, the CDR3 is TGTGCCACCAGCAGAGATCAGGGGAACACCGGGGAGCTGTTTTTT.

The J gene is TRBJ2-7, the V gene TRBV6-4, with D maybe TRBD1 (5 bases). V lost 2 bases and J lost 8, with 7 bases in between. The length of the CDR3 is 11 residues. Germline V gives CDR1 MRHNA, CDR2 SNTAGT. CDR3 DNA: TGTGCCAGCAGTGACGGGGCCCAGCAGTACTTC. It encodes CASSDGAQQYF.

The chain couples TRBV4-1 to TRBJ2-3; 8 nucleotides align to TRBD2. Losses at the gene ends were 1 base for V and 1 base for J; bases not matched to a gene: 4. Germline loops: CDR1 MGHRA, CDR2 YSYEKL. The CDR3 sequence is 16 residues long. The CDR3 DNA follows: TGCGCCAGCAGCCAAGGTCGGGGGGGCGGCACAGATACGCAGTATTTT. Protein: CASSQGRGGGTDTQYF.

The chain links TRBV4-3 to TRBJ1-3; 9 positions agree with TRBD1. This CDR3 region has 18 residues. V was pared by 6 bases and J by 3 bases, with 15 bases of the junction left unmatched. Germline CDR1 is LGHNA and CDR2 is YSLEER. For the CDR3, the DNA is TGCGCCAGCAGTCAACAACCCACCACAGGGGGCTATGGAAACACCATATATTTT. Its protein product is CASSQQPTTGGYGNTIYF.

The V call is TRBV9, the J call TRBJ2-3; 7 bases line up with TRBD2. Germline V gives CDR1 SGDLS, CDR2 YYNGEE. The junction had 11 bases not matched to a gene; V was cut back by 4 bases and J by 3 bases. The CDR3 totals 16 residues. In DNA form, the CDR3 reads TGTGCCAGCAGCTTGCGAGGAGCGGGGACTACAGATACGCAGTATTTT. It encodes CASSLRGAGTTDTQYF.

V and J are TRBV18 and TRBJ2-5; D remains ambiguous. V was pared by 6 bases and J by 5 bases, with 16 bases between. This CDR3 has 14 residues. Germline CDR1 and CDR2: KGHSH and LQKENI. Here the CDR3 DNA reads TGTGCCAGCTCCCCCCGCGAGCCTAAGGAGACCCAGTACTTC. It is translated as CASSPREPKETQYF.

This chain connects TRBV6-5 to TRBJ2-1, with D maybe TRBD2 (6 bases). V was pared by 3 bases and J by 3 bases, with 12 bases between. Germline CDR1 is MNHEY and CDR2 is SVGAGI. This CDR3 region has 15 residues. The CDR3 loop is CASSYSGVSYNEQFF. CDR3 nucleotides: TGTGCCAGCAGTTATTCGGGGGTCAGCTACAATGAGCAGTTCTTC.

This clone has only a few counts. The chain couples TRBV3-1 (or the pseudogene TRBV3-2) to TRBJ1-2; no clear D gene. Germline V gene sequence: CDR1 LGHDT, CDR2 YNNKEL (reference sequence). CDR3 length: 14 amino acids. V was shortened by 3 bases and J by 4 bases, with 12 bases between the two germline ends. CDR3: CASSQTGSAYGYTF. In DNA, the CDR3 is TGTGCCAGCAGCCAGACTGGGAGCGCCTATGGCTACACCTTC.

The chain couples TRBV24-1 to TRBJ2-5; 7 bases agree with TRBD1. Germline CDR1 reads KGHDR; CDR2 reads SFDVKD. V shed 4 bases and J 4 bases; nucleotides not matched to a gene: 5. This CDR3 contains 14 residues. As DNA, the CDR3 is TGTGCCACCAGTGACGCCGGGACAGTAGAGACCCAGTACTTC. Protein product: CATSDAGTVETQYF.

The chain links TRBV5-1 to TRBJ2-1; D perhaps matches TRBD2 (6 bases). Between the trimmed V and J ends, which lost 6 bases and 9 bases, there was a span of 19 bases. Per germline, CDR1 SGHRS and CDR2 YFSETQ. The CDR3 extends over 14 amino acids. CDR3 nucleotide sequence: TGCGCCAGCAATGAAGTGGGGGGACCAGGTGAGCAGTTCTTC. As protein: CASNEVGGPGEQFF.

The chain carries TRBV7-2 and TRBJ2-3, with 7 nucleotides matching TRBD1. V lost 1 base and J lost 11; bases outside the gene matches: 6. The CDR3 is 13 residues long. The germline gives CDR1 SGHTA, CDR2 FQGNSA. DNA of the CDR3: TGTGCCAGCAGCTTAGGAGGGGGCGGCAAGCAGTATTTT. This gives the protein CASSLGGGGKQYF. The variable domain in full, with the rest retrieved from reference TRBV7-2 and TRBJ2-3, is GAGVSQSPSNKVTEKGKDVELRCDPISGHTALYWYRQSLGQGLEFLIYFQGNSAPDKSGLPSDRFSAERTGGSVSTLTIQRTQQEDSAVYLCASSLGGGGKQYFGPGTRLTVL.

This chain links TRBV19 with TRBJ1-3; a possible D gene is TRBD1 (6 bases). The ends were cut back, 2 bases at V and 0 bases at J, with 14 bases in the middle. The CDR3 has 17 residues. CDR1 is LNHDA, CDR2 SQIVND, per germline (reference sequence). The DNA for the CDR3 is TGTGCCAGTAGTATAAGTCGGGGGGCGCCCTCTGGAAACACCATATATTTT. It codes for CASSISRGAPSGNTIYF.

The chain employs TRBV23-1 and TRBJ2-1; perhaps TRBD2 as D (5 bases). TRBV23-1 is flagged as an ORF with uncertain function. The CDR3 consists of 14 residues. Trimming took off 7 bases at V and 4 bases at J, with 14 bases between the two ends. The CDR3: CASTPTGYYNEQFF. CDR3 sequence (DNA): TGCGCCAGCACCCCGACGGGATATTACAATGAGCAGTTCTTC.

This clone occurred a few times. V and J are TRBV12-2 and TRBJ2-2; the table's TRBD1 call for D was not verified on the DNA. TRBV12-2 is recorded as a pseudogene. The CDR3 runs to 18 residues. The CDR3 nucleotides read TGTGCAAGTCGCTCCGCCAGGGGGACGAGGAGGAACACCGGGGAGCTGTTTTTT. It encodes CASRSARGTRRNTGELFF.

This chain connects TRBV6-5 to TRBJ2-1; unclear D gene. The germline V gene has CDR1 MNHEY and CDR2 SVGAGI. V lost 8 bases and J 11 bases, leaving 10 bases between the germline ends. This CDR3 has 10 residues. The CDR3 DNA follows: TGTGCCAGCGGCGAGGTGAAGCAGTTCTTC. Translated, it gives CASGEVKQFF.

The genes are TRBV11-2 and TRBJ2-5; a possible D gene is TRBD2 (5 bases). CDR1 is SGHAT and CDR2 is FQNNGV in the germline V gene. Trimming stripped 3 bases from V and 4 bases from J, with 12 bases between. The CDR3 runs 14 residues. The CDR3 DNA sequence: TGTGCCAGCAGCTTGGCGGGTGGAGGAGAGACCCAGTACTTC. Translated, it gives CASSLAGGGETQYF. The variable domain in full, completed from reference TRBV11-2 and TRBJ2-5, reads EAGVAQSPRYKIIEKRQSVAFWCNPISGHATLYWYQQILGQGPKLLIQFQNNGVVDDSQLPKDRFSAERLKGVDSTLKIQPAKLEDSAVYLCASSLAGGGETQYFGPGTRLLVL.

The chain couples TRBV5-1 to TRBJ2-2, with 10 bases matching TRBD1. Germline V gene data show CDR1 as SGHRS and CDR2 as YFSETQ. The ends lost 4 bases at V and 5 bases at J; junction bases unmatched: 5. The CDR3 consists of 15 residues. The CDR3 sequence is CASSIPGQGTGELFF. Written as DNA, the CDR3 is TGCGCCAGCAGCATCCCGGGACAGGGGACCGGGGAGCTGTTTTTT.

The rearrangement uses TRBV5-8 and TRBJ2-1, with 8 bases identical to TRBD1. V gave up 2 bases and J gave up 0 bases; unmatched junction bases: 4. Germline CDR1 reads SGHTS; CDR2 reads YDEGEE. The CDR3 totals 16 residues. The CDR3 sequence is CASSFPGTGSYNEQFF. The DNA for the CDR3 is TGTGCCAGCAGCTTTCCTGGGACAGGCTCCTACAATGAGCAGTTCTTC.

The chain has TRBV7-2 and TRBJ2-1, with D unclear. Germline assignment: CDR1 SGHTA and CDR2 FQGNSA. The CDR3 is 15 residues long. With 5 bases removed from V and 0 bases from J, the gap between germline ends came to 11 bases. DNA for the CDR3: TGTGCCAGCAGCCAAACTTGGAGCTCCTACAATGAGCAGTTCTTC. Residues: CASSQTWSSYNEQFF.

The rearrangement joins TRBV29-1 to TRBJ1-1; D remains unclear. Germline-derived CDR1 and CDR2 are SQVTM and ANQGSEA. Trimming took 2 bases from V and 1 from J, leaving 11 bases between them. CDR3 size: 14 residues. CDR3 sequence: CSVESPFRNTEAFF. As DNA, the CDR3 is TGCAGCGTTGAAAGCCCATTTAGGAACACTGAAGCTTTCTTT.

This clone has just one count. The chain has TRBV28 and TRBJ1-1; D is uncertain. The CDR3 is 11 amino acids. V was shortened by 6 bases and J by 6 bases, with 8 bases between the two germline ends. Per germline, CDR1 MDHEN and CDR2 SYDVKM. The CDR3 DNA sequence: TGTGCCAGCAGGGTTGAGCCTGAAGCTTTCTTT. This gives the protein CASRVEPEAFF.

The V call is TRBV30, the J call TRBJ1-1; perhaps TRBD1 as D (5 bases). The CDR3 has 13 residues. Per germline, CDR1 GTSNPN and CDR2 SVGIG (reference sequence). V lost 5 bases and J lost 1, with 11 bases in between. CDR3 nucleotide sequence: TGTGCCTGGGGGGGGAGCGGGAACACTGAAGCTTTCTTT. Protein: CAWGGSGNTEAFF.